This is a list of T cell receptor beta chains from one sample in a study of blood T cells in healthy people across ages. A single record per CDR3 protein comes from TCRdb applying MiXCR to the 5' RACE reads. The sample has 950,000 to 1,200,000 distinct CDR3 sequences, roughly two fifths seen once. The source material was blood. The receptors come from a man younger than 30 in good health. Each CDR3 is given with its conserved first and last residue. A D gene is named only where the DNA matches it firmly. Clone size is given for some rows only: seen once, a few or many times, or a class if the clone is expanded.

j_gene | v_gene | abundance | d_gene | CDR3nt | CDR3aa
TRBJ1-5 | TRBV20-1 | few | TRBD1 | TGCAGTGCAACAACCGGGACAGGGACGCAGCCCCAGCATTTT | CSATTGTGTQPQHF
TRBJ1-5 | TRBV5-1 | once | TRBD1 | TGCGCCAGCAGCCTTACAACAGGGGCGGATCAGCCCCAGCATTTT | CASSLTTGADQPQHF
TRBJ1-1 | TRBV4-1 | NA | NA | TGCGCCAGCAGCCAAGTTCTCGCCCTAGGTCAGAACACTGAAGCTTTCTTT | CASSQVLALGQNTEAFF
TRBJ2-1 | TRBV24-1 | NA | NA | TGTGCCACCGCAGACTACAATGAGCAGTTCTTC | CATADYNEQFF
TRBJ2-7 | TRBV9 | few | TRBD2 | TGTGCCAGCAGCGCCGGGACTAGCGGGGATTACGAGCAGTACTTC | CASSAGTSGDYEQYF
TRBJ1-5 | TRBV4-1 | many | NA | TGCGCCAGCAGCCAAGCCTCAGGGGCTTTCAATCAGCCCCAGCATTTT | CASSQASGAFNQPQHF
TRBJ2-7 | TRBV9 | NA | NA | TGTGCCAGCATCCCTGACAGTTACGAGCAGTACTTC | CASIPDSYEQYF
TRBJ2-5 | TRBV3-1 | NA | TRBD1 | TGTGCCAGCAGCCCCAACAGGGGTCAAGAGACCCAGTACTTC | CASSPNRGQETQYF
TRBJ1-6 | TRBV7-9 | few | TRBD1 | TGTGCCAGCAGCTTTGACAGGGGGCAATTTCGCCTCCACTTT | CASSFDRGQFRLHF
TRBJ1-4 | TRBV7-9 | few | TRBD1 | TGTGCCAGCAGCCGGGAGGGGGCGCGCCGGGAAAAACTGTTTTTT | CASSREGARREKLFF
TRBJ1-1 | TRBV12-3/TRBV12-4 | once | NA | TGTGCCAGCAGTTCCGCCTCGATAACGGGGGGGAGAGCTTTCTTT | CASSSASITGGRAFF
TRBJ2-3 | TRBV20-1 | NA | TRBD2 | TGCAGCGCAACCGGGACTAGCGGGGGAAGCACAGATACGCAGTATTTT | CSATGTSGGSTDTQYF
TRBJ2-3 | TRBV20-1 | many | TRBD2 | TGCAGTGCTAGATTAGCGGGGGGGAGCACAGATACGCAGTATTTT | CSARLAGGSTDTQYF
TRBJ2-5 | TRBV20-1 | NA | NA | TGCAGTGCTAGAGTGGGGTCTAGCCGAGAGACCCAGTACTTC | CSARVGSSRETQYF
TRBJ2-1 | TRBV4-1 | NA | TRBD2 | TGCGCCAGCAGCCGAGATCGGGATAGCGGGGGACCCTACAATGAGCAGTTCTTC | CASSRDRDSGGPYNEQFF
TRBJ1-5 | TRBV5-1 | once | TRBD1 | TGCGCCAGCAGCTTGGATACAGGGGGCGGCCAGCCCCAGCATTTT | CASSLDTGGGQPQHF
TRBJ1-1 | TRBV6-2/TRBV6-3 | NA | TRBD1 | TGTGCCAGCAGTTACTCGGACAGGGATGAAGGCACTGAAGCTTTCTTT | CASSYSDRDEGTEAFF
TRBJ2-7 | TRBV4-3 | few | NA | TGCGCCAGCAGCCAGGGACTGTTGGCTTACGAGCAGTACTTC | CASSQGLLAYEQYF
TRBJ1-4 | TRBV9 | NA | NA | TGTGCCAGCAGCGTTGGCGGATCAACTAATGAAAAACTGTTTTTT | CASSVGGSTNEKLFF
TRBJ2-3 | TRBV27 | few | NA | TGTGCCAGCAGTTTTACCAGGCCCACAGATACGCAGTATTTT | CASSFTRPTDTQYF
TRBJ2-7 | TRBV9 | NA | NA | TGTGCCAGCAGCGTAAAAGGACTGGAGTTCTACGAGCAGTACTTC | CASSVKGLEFYEQYF
TRBJ1-1 | TRBV4-2 | few | NA | TGTGCCAGCAGCCAAGAGGTCTCCAGAGTCACTGAAGCTTTCTTT | CASSQEVSRVTEAFF
TRBJ2-5 | TRBV7-2 | few | TRBD1 | TGTGCCACCACCCAGGGGGCAGCTTGGGAGACCCAGTACTTC | CATTQGAAWETQYF
TRBJ2-4 | TRBV6-2/TRBV6-3 | NA | NA | TGTGCCAGCAGTTACCCCCTTACTGGGAGCCTCGACAATGAGCAGTACTTC | CASSYPLTGSLDNEQYF
TRBJ2-1 | TRBV6-2/TRBV6-3 | NA | NA | TGTGCCAGCAGTTACGTCGCAAAAGAGCAGTTCTTC | CASSYVAKEQFF
TRBJ2-2 | TRBV7-6 | NA | TRBD1 | TGTGCCAGCAGCGTGTGGGGACAGAAGAACACCGGGGAGCTGTTTTTT | CASSVWGQKNTGELFF